This T cell receptor beta chain was retrieved from a study of shared clonotypes between healthy human individuals. Findings and caveats of the study: Some clonotypes were shared by all four sorted-subset donors, while others were not shared. The non-shared ones had lower generation probabilities than the shared ones. Of the naive CD4 clonotypes, around 4.8% were shared across a handful of donors. Only a few donors were included, so the genetic and exposure-history diversity represented was limited.

A word on this clone: Its antigen is unidentified.

Germline CDR1 LNHNV, CDR2 YYDKDF (reference sequence). This CDR3 has 15 residues. V was trimmed by 1 base and J by 9 bases, leaving 16 bases between them. The study drew all its donors from Caucasian adults living in Nashville, Tennessee. TCRdb's copy holds only in-frame clones and misses some; the assay was immunoSEQ multiplex PCR. Among 1,400,000 or so clones, less than 99% were seen once, and the ten largest hold 0.3% to 0.45%. The V and J genes are TRBV15 and TRBJ1-5; TRBD1 is a possible D gene (5 bases). The sequenced material came from naive CD4+ T cells sorted from blood. Described subset: CD45RA+ positively selected. The source of this sequence is a man younger than 45 in good health. The CDR3 spells CATSRAYDSGRPQHF. The CDR3, as DNA: TGTGCCACCAGCAGAGCCTACGACAGTGGCCGGCCCCAGCATTTT.